This TCR beta chain appears in the sequencing data of a study of T cells after yellow fever vaccination (dated by TCRdb to between 2017 and 2020). Study-wide context: Libraries from fractions with low cell numbers were prepared with the SMART-Seq v4 Ultra Low Input RNA kit. To track T-cell clones before and after primary and booster YFV17D yellow fever vaccination, bulk TCR alpha and beta repertoires were sequenced longitudinally. Two healthy male donors made up the cohort, one aged 18 to 29 years and the other aged 30 to 40 years. Blood samples were taken at several timepoints before and after primary and secondary immunization, and bulk PBMC replicates and cell subsets were isolated. Summary of the overall study and its limitations: Most clones expanded after primary vaccination were re-detected after the booster (around 96% of CD4 and around 88% of CD8), suggesting broad memory maintenance. Because abundant contaminating clonotypes from the bulk population could be contained in FACS-sorted repertoires, computational filtering was required. A small fraction of clonotypes showed up in both the CD4 and CD8 compartments, probably as a result of convergent recombination. Only two donors were included in the study, so the extent to which the findings can be generalized is limited. Compared with the primary T-cell response, the secondary T-cell response was faster but weaker, reaching its peak on day 5 rather than on day 15.

The treatment or condition label corresponds to: live attenuated yellow fever vaccine strain. Two biological replicates of bulk PBMCs were collected at each blood-draw timepoint. A standard Ficoll-Paque protocol was used to isolate PBMCs from peripheral blood. TriZol was used to extract RNA from bulk PBMCs, CD4 and CD8 fractions, and dextramer-positive and dextramer-negative fractions. As for this clonotype: It has no known antigen specificity. No base qualities exist here, and no much larger clone lies one base off it.

Synthesis of TCR cDNA relied on 5'RACE template switching, a step that introduced a universal primer site along with unique molecular identifiers. cDNA synthesis was primed from both the TCR alpha and TCR beta constant segments. Libraries were amplified in two PCR steps, with sample barcodes and sequencing adapters added in the second step. Sequencing of libraries was performed on Illumina HiSeq 2500 (2x100 bp) or NovaSeq (2x150 bp). In the authors' own workflow: MIGEC was used to demultiplex reads and collapse the reads into UMI consensus sequences, and MiXCR was used for V(D)J alignment. Clonotypes responding to the vaccine were identified with edgeR on replicate PBMC samples, with the criteria of FDR below 0.01 and a log2 fold change above 5 up to day 15. Each bulk clonotype received a CD4 or CD8 identity based on whether the sequenced CD4 or CD8 repertoire contained that clonotype at higher abundance. The raw public reads went through TCRdb reprocessing: fastp at Q25, MiXCR clone calling, in-frame beta chains kept. Each entry is one CDR3 protein sequence, shown with its most common DNA and genes. Here the V and J calls rest on TCRdb's processing, not on the authors' analysis. For this sample there are 450,000 to 550,000 distinct CDR3 sequences; 15% to 20% appear just once. Roughly an eighth of the sample belongs to the ten largest clones.

Taken from the germline V gene, the CDR1 and CDR2 loops are MNHEY and SVGEGT. From cysteine to phenylalanine, the CDR3 is 14 amino acids long. Only CDR3 DNA is held: 42 bases, read in frame from base 1. Unmatched junction bases come to 5, with V trimmed by 7 bases and J by 1 base. This TCR derives from a man between 25 and 39 years old who received the YFV17D yellow fever vaccine. The sequences come from PBMCs, collected 15 days after the yellow fever booster vaccination. The receptor chain draws on TRBV6-2 or TRBV6-3 and TRBJ2-5, with 8 middle bases fitting TRBD2. For the CDR3, the sequence is CASTVAGLQETQYF. The DNA sequence is given as TGTGCCAGCACGGTAGCGGGGCTCCAAGAGACCCAGTACTTC.